These T cell receptor beta chains were read from a single sample in a study of T cell responses to AZD1222 COVID-19 vaccine. Sequencing used immunoSEQ multiplex PCR; TCRdb keeps in-frame clones, though not all of them. Here the sample spans 200,000 to 250,000 clones, roughly 94% being singletons. The sequencing used peripheral blood, collected 28 days after the second dose of the MenACWY control vaccine. The receptor set was obtained from an adult who received the MenACWY meningococcal vaccine as a control. Both conserved end residues are part of each CDR3. A D gene is named only where the DNA matches it firmly. The size field is filled for only some rows; it gives once, few, many or a size class.

v_call: TRBV28; cdr3_length: 13; d_call: .; clone_size: .; j_call: TRBJ1-1; cdr3_nt: TGTGCCAGCAGTTTAGGGGTTAACACTGAAGCTTTCTTT; cdr3_aa: CASSLGVNTEAFF
v_call: TRBV7-9; cdr3_length: 13; d_call: .; clone_size: .; j_call: TRBJ2-1; cdr3_nt: TGTGCCAGCAGCCTCGATCCCACCAATGAGCAGTTCTTC; cdr3_aa: CASSLDPTNEQFF
v_call: TRBV9; cdr3_length: 15; d_call: .; clone_size: .; j_call: TRBJ2-1; cdr3_nt: TGTGCCAGCAGCGCGGCAGCGAGCTCCTACAATGAGCAGTTCTTC; cdr3_aa: CASSAAASSYNEQFF
v_call: TRBV4-3; cdr3_length: 15; d_call: .; clone_size: .; j_call: TRBJ2-3; cdr3_nt: TGCGCCAGCAGCCAGTCCGCCTCTCCTGCAGATACGCAGTATTTT; cdr3_aa: CASSQSASPADTQYF
v_call: TRBV5-4; cdr3_length: 13; d_call: .; clone_size: .; j_call: TRBJ1-2; cdr3_nt: TGTGCCAGCAGCGTGGACGGACCTTATGGCTACACCTTC; cdr3_aa: CASSVDGPYGYTF
v_call: TRBV14; cdr3_length: 15; d_call: TRBD2; clone_size: .; j_call: TRBJ2-2; cdr3_nt: TGTGCCAGCAGCCAACTAGCGGGGCACACCGGGGAGCTGTTTTTT; cdr3_aa: CASSQLAGHTGELFF
v_call: TRBV27; cdr3_length: 12; d_call: .; clone_size: .; j_call: TRBJ2-1; cdr3_nt: TGTGCCAGCAGTGCAGTATACAATGAGCAGTTCTTC; cdr3_aa: CASSAVYNEQFF
v_call: TRBV14; cdr3_length: 15; d_call: .; clone_size: .; j_call: TRBJ1-4; cdr3_nt: TGTGCCAGCAGCATTCTGGCGGGGATAAATGAAAAACTGTTTTTT; cdr3_aa: CASSILAGINEKLFF
v_call: TRBV21-1; cdr3_length: 18; d_call: .; clone_size: .; j_call: TRBJ2-2; cdr3_nt: TGTGCCAGCAGCAAAGATTCAAAAGGGGCTGGTAGCCCCGGGGAGCTGTTTTTT; cdr3_aa: CASSKDSKGAGSPGELFF
v_call: TRBV4-2; cdr3_length: 15; d_call: .; clone_size: .; j_call: TRBJ1-1; cdr3_nt: TGTGCCAGCAGCCAAGCCTTAGGACAGAACACTGAAGCTTTCTTT; cdr3_aa: CASSQALGQNTEAFF
v_call: TRBV28; cdr3_length: 14; d_call: .; clone_size: once; j_call: TRBJ2-7; cdr3_nt: TGTGCCAGCAGTTTACTCGGACAGCTGAACGAGCAGTACTTC; cdr3_aa: CASSLLGQLNEQYF
v_call: TRBV9; cdr3_length: 15; d_call: .; clone_size: .; j_call: TRBJ2-7; cdr3_nt: TGTGCCAGCAGCGTAGGGCAGGGGTATACCTACGAGCAGTACTTC; cdr3_aa: CASSVGQGYTYEQYF
v_call: TRBV7-9; cdr3_length: 12; d_call: .; clone_size: few; j_call: TRBJ2-2; cdr3_nt: TGTGCCACCAGGGTGCGCACCGGGGAGCTGTTTTTT; cdr3_aa: CATRVRTGELFF
v_call: TRBV6-2/TRBV6-3; cdr3_length: 12; d_call: .; clone_size: once; j_call: TRBJ2-7; cdr3_nt: TGTGCCAGCAGTTACGCAGATTACGAGCAGTACTTC; cdr3_aa: CASSYADYEQYF
v_call: TRBV5-1; cdr3_length: 15; d_call: TRBD2; clone_size: .; j_call: TRBJ2-7; cdr3_nt: TGCGCCAGCACCCGGACTAGCGGGAACTCCTACAAGCAGTACTTC; cdr3_aa: CASTRTSGNSYKQYF
v_call: TRBV7-2; cdr3_length: 15; d_call: .; clone_size: once; j_call: TRBJ2-3; cdr3_nt: TGTGCCAGCAGCCGCGCAACAGGGTTCACAGATACGCAGTATTTT; cdr3_aa: CASSRATGFTDTQYF
v_call: TRBV28; cdr3_length: 12; d_call: .; clone_size: .; j_call: TRBJ2-7; cdr3_nt: TGTGCCAGCAGTTCCTTTATCTACGAGCAGTACTTC; cdr3_aa: CASSSFIYEQYF
v_call: TRBV19; cdr3_length: 13; d_call: .; clone_size: .; j_call: TRBJ1-2; cdr3_nt: TGTGCCAGTAGTAAGGGGGAGATCTATGGCTACACCTTC; cdr3_aa: CASSKGEIYGYTF
v_call: TRBV19; cdr3_length: 12; d_call: .; clone_size: .; j_call: TRBJ1-4; cdr3_nt: TGTGCCAGTACAGGATCGGATGAAAAACTGTTTTTT; cdr3_aa: CASTGSDEKLFF
v_call: TRBV27; cdr3_length: 15; d_call: TRBD2; clone_size: .; j_call: TRBJ2-3; cdr3_nt: TGTGCCAGCAGTTTCGGCCTAGCGGGGTCAGATACGCAGTATTTT; cdr3_aa: CASSFGLAGSDTQYF
v_call: TRBV24-1; cdr3_length: 13; d_call: .; clone_size: .; j_call: TRBJ1-2; cdr3_nt: TGTGCCACCAGTGATAACAGGTCCTATGGCTACACCTTC; cdr3_aa: CATSDNRSYGYTF
v_call: TRBV2; cdr3_length: 13; d_call: .; clone_size: .; j_call: TRBJ1-1; cdr3_nt: TGTGCCAGCAGAGGGACATTGAACACTGAAGCTTTCTTT; cdr3_aa: CASRGTLNTEAFF
v_call: TRBV19; cdr3_length: 14; d_call: TRBD1; clone_size: .; j_call: TRBJ1-4; cdr3_nt: TGTGCCAGTACCCGGACAGGGCGTAACGAAAAACTGTTTTTT; cdr3_aa: CASTRTGRNEKLFF
v_call: TRBV5-4; cdr3_length: 14; d_call: .; clone_size: .; j_call: TRBJ1-2; cdr3_nt: TGTGCCAGCAGCTTGGCAGGGATTAACTATGGCTACACCTTC; cdr3_aa: CASSLAGINYGYTF
v_call: TRBV14; cdr3_length: 16; d_call: .; clone_size: .; j_call: TRBJ1-6; cdr3_nt: TGTGCCAGCAGCCAAGAGGACCTCTACCTGAATTCACCCCTCCACTTT; cdr3_aa: CASSQEDLYLNSPLHF
v_call: TRBV6-2/TRBV6-3; cdr3_length: 14; d_call: .; clone_size: once; j_call: TRBJ2-5; cdr3_nt: TGTGCCAGCAGTGTTGGACTTACCCAAGAGACCCAGTACTTC; cdr3_aa: CASSVGLTQETQYF
v_call: TRBV24-1; cdr3_length: 17; d_call: TRBD2; clone_size: .; j_call: TRBJ2-1; cdr3_nt: TGTGCCACCAGTACCTCAAGTGCGGGAGGCGGGTACAATGAGCAGTTCTTC; cdr3_aa: CATSTSSAGGGYNEQFF
v_call: TRBV7-9; cdr3_length: 12; d_call: .; clone_size: .; j_call: TRBJ2-7; cdr3_nt: TGTGCCAGCAGCGTAGGAATGGGAGAGCAGTACTTC; cdr3_aa: CASSVGMGEQYF
v_call: TRBV5-6; cdr3_length: 19; d_call: TRBD2; clone_size: .; j_call: TRBJ2-5; cdr3_nt: TGTGCCAGCAGCCCGGGACTAGCGGGAGGACAACCGTACCAAGAGACCCAGTACTTC; cdr3_aa: CASSPGLAGGQPYQETQYF
v_call: TRBV27; cdr3_length: 15; d_call: TRBD1; clone_size: once; j_call: TRBJ1-3; cdr3_nt: TGTGCCAGCAGGGAAGGACAGGGGATAGGAAACACCATATATTTT; cdr3_aa: CASREGQGIGNTIYF
v_call: TRBV27; cdr3_length: 13; d_call: .; clone_size: .; j_call: TRBJ1-1; cdr3_nt: TGTGCCAGCAGTTACAACATGAACACTGAAGCTTTCTTT; cdr3_aa: CASSYNMNTEAFF
v_call: TRBV6-5; cdr3_length: 14; d_call: .; clone_size: .; j_call: TRBJ2-2; cdr3_nt: TGTGCCAGCAGTTACCAGCGGAACACCGGGGAGCTGTTTTTT; cdr3_aa: CASSYQRNTGELFF
v_call: TRBV30; cdr3_length: 15; d_call: .; clone_size: .; j_call: TRBJ1-1; cdr3_nt: TGTGCCTGGAGTCAAATCCGGGGCGAGAACACTGAAGCTTTCTTT; cdr3_aa: CAWSQIRGENTEAFF
v_call: TRBV7-9; cdr3_length: 13; d_call: .; clone_size: .; j_call: TRBJ2-1; cdr3_nt: TGTGCCAGCAGCTTAGCGGGCCCGGGACGGAAGTTCTTC; cdr3_aa: CASSLAGPGRKFF
v_call: TRBV29-1; cdr3_length: 10; d_call: .; clone_size: .; j_call: TRBJ1-1; cdr3_nt: TGCAGCGTTGGGGTCTTCGAAGCTTTCTTT; cdr3_aa: CSVGVFEAFF
v_call: TRBV7-2; cdr3_length: 14; d_call: .; clone_size: .; j_call: TRBJ2-7; cdr3_nt: TGTGCCAGCAGCCCCGGGACCCTTACCTACGAGCAGTACTTC; cdr3_aa: CASSPGTLTYEQYF
v_call: TRBV5-1; cdr3_length: 14; d_call: .; clone_size: once; j_call: TRBJ1-6; cdr3_nt: TGCGCCAGCAGAACGGGACTCTTGGGGTCACCCCTCCACTTT; cdr3_aa: CASRTGLLGSPLHF
v_call: TRBV2; cdr3_length: 12; d_call: TRBD2; clone_size: .; j_call: TRBJ2-1; cdr3_nt: TGTGCCAGCAATAAAGGGAGGGATGAGCAGTTCTTC; cdr3_aa: CASNKGRDEQFF
v_call: TRBV24-1; cdr3_length: 16; d_call: TRBD1; clone_size: .; j_call: TRBJ2-1; cdr3_nt: TGTGCCACCAGTGATCCGGGGACAGGGAACAACAATGAGCAGTTCTTC; cdr3_aa: CATSDPGTGNNNEQFF
v_call: TRBV5-1; cdr3_length: 14; d_call: TRBD2; clone_size: .; j_call: TRBJ2-7; cdr3_nt: TGCGCCAGCAACCTAGCGGGAGGCTCCTACGAGCAGTACTTC; cdr3_aa: CASNLAGGSYEQYF
v_call: TRBV19; cdr3_length: 15; d_call: .; clone_size: .; j_call: TRBJ1-5; cdr3_nt: TGTGCCAGTAGTCGGGGTGGGGGTAGCAATCAGCCCCAGCATTTT; cdr3_aa: CASSRGGGSNQPQHF
v_call: TRBV4-1; cdr3_length: 18; d_call: .; clone_size: .; j_call: TRBJ2-4; cdr3_nt: TGCGCCAGCAGCCAAGTCCCGGGGGTTTTTTTAGCCAAAAACATTCAGTACTTC; cdr3_aa: CASSQVPGVFLAKNIQYF
v_call: TRBV7-2; cdr3_length: 13; d_call: .; clone_size: few; j_call: TRBJ1-2; cdr3_nt: TGTGCCAGCAGCTTAGCAGGGGGCTATGGCTACACCTTC; cdr3_aa: CASSLAGGYGYTF
v_call: TRBV5-1; cdr3_length: 14; d_call: TRBD1; clone_size: .; j_call: TRBJ1-1; cdr3_nt: TGCGCCAGCGCCGGGGAGGGGGCGGGCACTGAAGCTTTCTTT; cdr3_aa: CASAGEGAGTEAFF
v_call: TRBV10-3; cdr3_length: 14; d_call: TRBD1; clone_size: .; j_call: TRBJ1-5; cdr3_nt: TGTGCCATCAGTGGACAGGGGAGCAATCAGCCCCAGCATTTT; cdr3_aa: CAISGQGSNQPQHF
v_call: TRBV29-1; cdr3_length: 13; d_call: TRBD1; clone_size: .; j_call: TRBJ1-2; cdr3_nt: TGCAGCGCCCGACAGGGACCTTCCTATGGCTACACCTTC; cdr3_aa: CSARQGPSYGYTF
v_call: TRBV5-5; cdr3_length: 15; d_call: .; clone_size: .; j_call: TRBJ1-2; cdr3_nt: TGTGCCAGCAGCTTGGTTGGGGATCTGGGCTATGGCTACACCTTC; cdr3_aa: CASSLVGDLGYGYTF
v_call: TRBV7-3; cdr3_length: 20; d_call: TRBD1; clone_size: .; j_call: TRBJ1-2; cdr3_nt: TGTGCCAGCAGCTTAAAAAGTGGCCAGGGGGGGCCCCTCGGCCCGTATGGCTACACCTTC; cdr3_aa: CASSLKSGQGGPLGPYGYTF
v_call: TRBV6-5; cdr3_length: 15; d_call: TRBD1; clone_size: once; j_call: TRBJ2-7; cdr3_nt: TGTGCCAGCAGTTACGGAACAGGGGCCCCCTACGAGCAGTACTTC; cdr3_aa: CASSYGTGAPYEQYF
v_call: TRBV12-3/TRBV12-4; cdr3_length: 13; d_call: .; clone_size: .; j_call: TRBJ1-5; cdr3_nt: TGTGCCAGCAGTCCGAATAGCAATCAGCCCCAGCATTTT; cdr3_aa: CASSPNSNQPQHF
v_call: TRBV9; cdr3_length: 15; d_call: .; clone_size: once; j_call: TRBJ2-1; cdr3_nt: TGTGCCAGCAGCGTAGGTCGAGACTATTACAATGAGCAGTTCTTC; cdr3_aa: CASSVGRDYYNEQFF